What follows are 32 T cell receptor beta chains derived from one specimen sequenced in a study of blood T cell repertoires in COVID-19 (TCRdb year 2020). Receptor amplification or capture employed the immunoSEQ multiplex PCR assay. This is the immuneACCESS table as TCRdb keeps it, with only in-frame sequences that have V and J called. A part of the clones is gone; compared with another copy, unresolved V genes explain less than half, and the rest is unexplained. This sample gives about 300,000 clones in total; around 90% of them show up just once. Together, the top ten hold 4.5% to 6.5% of the sample. Input material: PBMCs or T cells enriched from blood (not recorded which). Receptors were obtained from a man between 60 and 75 years old who had recovered from COVID-19.

V gene TRBV27 combines with J gene TRBJ2-7, with D perhaps TRBD1 (5 bases). Germline assignment: CDR1 MNHEY and CDR2 SMNVEV (reference sequence). V dropped 4 bases and J dropped 6 bases, with 22 bases sitting between them. This CDR3 spans 16 amino acids. The CDR3 DNA reads TGTGCCAGCAGTTGGGCTACAGGCTCCTCTCACGGCGAGCAGTACTTC. The encoded protein is CASSWATGSSHGEQYF.

V usage is TRBV28 and J usage is TRBJ1-5, with 10 bases lining up with TRBD1. CDR1 and CDR2 (germline): MDHEN, SYDVKM. The V segment lost 3 bases and the J segment 6 bases; nucleotides outside the gene matches: 2. The CDR3 contains 14 residues. In DNA form, the CDR3 reads TGTGCCAGCAGTTTGGACAGGGGGAGTCAGCCCCAGCATTTT. This encodes CASSLDRGSQPQHF.

The V call is TRBV2, the J call TRBJ2-7; D is unclear. The CDR3 extends over 14 amino acids. Germline V CDR1 and CDR2: SNHLY, FYNNEI. V lost 7 bases and J lost 1, with 14 bases in between. The CDR3 DNA follows: TGTGCCAGCATGATGCCACAAAAATCCTACGAGCAGTACTTC. This translates into CASMMPQKSYEQYF.

This chain connects TRBV15 to TRBJ1-1; tentatively, D is TRBD1 (5 bases). The CDR3 is 14 residues long. The germline gives CDR1 LNHNV, CDR2 YYDKDF (reference sequence). The V end was cut by 0 bases, the J end by 10 bases, with 15 bases between. CDR3 nucleotide sequence: TGTGCCACCAGCAGAGATCTCGGGGGAGACAGAGCTTTCTTT. This codes for CATSRDLGGDRAFF.

This chain links TRBV3-1 (or the pseudogene TRBV3-2) with TRBJ2-2; D might be TRBD2 (6 bases). Trimming stripped 6 bases from V and 6 bases from J, with 14 bases between. CDR3 length: 14 residues. The germline V gene has CDR1 LGHDT and CDR2 YNNKEL (reference sequence). CDR3 bases: TGTGCCAGCAGGGCGGGACCTCGGCCCGGGGAGCTGTTTTTT. Its protein is CASRAGPRPGELFF.

This chain uses TRBV7-3 with TRBJ2-2; a weak D match, TRBD2 (5 bases). V lost 5 bases and J lost 1, with 8 bases in between. The CDR3 spans 14 residues. Germline CDR1 is SGHTA and CDR2 is FQGTGA. CDR3 bases: TGTGCCAGCAGCCAGGACTGGAACACCGGGGAGCTGTTTTTT. Encoded protein: CASSQDWNTGELFF.

The rearrangement links TRBV18 to TRBJ2-7; TRBD2 aligns across 9 bases. Trimming at V came to 0 bases and at J to 2 bases, leaving 2 bases not matched to a gene. Germline CDR1 is KGHSH and CDR2 is LQKENI. The CDR3 covers 15 residues. In nucleotides, the CDR3 is TGTGCCAGCTCACCACCGGGACTAGCCACCTACGAGCAGTACTTC. It encodes CASSPPGLATYEQYF. The full variable domain, rest sourced from reference TRBV18 and TRBJ2-7, is NAGVMQNPRHLVRRRGQEARLRCSPMKGHSHVYWYRQLPEEGLKFMVYLQKENIIDESGMPKERFSAEFPKEGPSILRIQQVVRGDSAAYFCASSPPGLATYEQYFGPGTRLTVT.

The chain couples TRBV4-1 to TRBJ2-2; 11 nucleotides agree with TRBD1. J was trimmed by 3 bases and V by 4 bases; bases with no gene match: 7. CDR1 and CDR2 (germline): MGHRA, YSYEKL. CDR3 size: 17 residues. CDR3 in amino acids: CASSPEWGQGDTGELFF. In DNA form, the CDR3 reads TGCGCCAGCAGCCCGGAATGGGGACAGGGGGACACCGGGGAGCTGTTTTTT.

This clone was seen a single time. The rearrangement links TRBV6-5 to TRBJ1-5; 7 positions agree with TRBD1. The J segment lost 6 bases and the V segment lost 6 bases, leaving 8 bases of the junction unmatched. The CDR3 is made up of 14 amino acids. Germline CDR1 reads MNHEY; CDR2 reads SVGAGI. The chain's CDR3 is CASSTDRVSQPQHF. The CDR3 DNA reads as TGTGCCAGCAGCACCGACAGGGTGTCTCAGCCCCAGCATTTT.

The V gene is TRBV10-1, the J gene TRBJ2-5; tentative D call: TRBD2 (5 bases). The CDR3 has 15 residues. V lost 6 bases and J lost 3, with 17 bases in between. Per germline, CDR1 WNHNN and CDR2 SYGVQD (reference sequence). DNA for the CDR3: TGCGCCAGCAGCCTCCCACTGAGGGTGGAAGAGACCCAGTACTTC. Its translation is CASSLPLRVEETQYF.

The chain combines TRBV6-5 with TRBJ2-1; possibly TRBD1 for D (6 bases). Trimming took off 5 bases at V and 0 bases at J, with 11 bases between the two ends. Germline-derived CDR1 and CDR2 are MNHEY and SVGAGI. The CDR3 length is 15 residues. CDR3 sequence reads: CASSPQGSSYNEQFF. The DNA for the CDR3 is TGTGCCAGCAGTCCCCAGGGGTCCTCCTACAATGAGCAGTTCTTC.

The chain couples TRBV28 to TRBJ2-5; 10 bases map to TRBD2. J was trimmed by 3 bases and V by 5 bases; bases with no gene match: 9. CDR1 is MDHEN and CDR2 is SYDVKM in the germline V gene. The CDR3 runs 16 residues. CDR3 nucleotides: TGTGCCAGCAGTCTCCCCGGGACTAGCGTCGAAGAGACCCAGTACTTC. It translates to CASSLPGTSVEETQYF.

This sequence joins TRBV9 and TRBJ2-5, with 8 positions matching TRBD2. Germline values: CDR1 SGDLS, CDR2 YYNGEE. This CDR3 is built from 13 residues. Trimming took 6 bases from V and 5 from J; bases not matched to a gene: 6. The CDR3 DNA is TGTGCCAGCAACCGGGAGGGCCGGGAGACCCAGTACTTC. Translated, it gives CASNREGRETQYF.

V is TRBV7-2 and J is TRBJ2-7; D not resolved. Germline loops: CDR1 SGHTA, CDR2 FQGNSA. There are 13 residues in the CDR3. V was trimmed by 2 bases and J by 3 bases, leaving 8 bases between them. The chain's CDR3 is CASSLSPVYEQYF. The DNA of the CDR3 is TGTGCCAGCAGCTTATCCCCGGTCTACGAGCAGTACTTC.

V and J are TRBV6-5 and TRBJ1-1; weak D call: TRBD1 (6 bases). Germline loops: CDR1 MNHEY, CDR2 SVGAGI. This CDR3 region has 13 residues. V lost 6 bases, J lost 1 base, and 9 bases lay in between. Here the CDR3 reads CASRVTGNTEAFF. Here the CDR3 DNA reads TGTGCCAGCAGGGTGACAGGGAACACTGAAGCTTTCTTT.

The chain is built from TRBV24-1 and TRBJ2-2, with 9 bases identical to TRBD2. The CDR3 contains 16 residues. Germline trimming cut 0 bases from V and 5 bases from J; bases unmatched to any gene: 3. Germline V gives CDR1 KGHDR, CDR2 SFDVKD. The CDR3: CATSDLAGGLTGELFF. CDR3 sequence (DNA): TGTGCCACCAGTGATTTGGCGGGAGGGCTGACCGGGGAGCTGTTTTTT.

The rearrangement uses TRBV5-1 and TRBJ1-2; 7 bases are shared with TRBD1. Germline V CDR1 and CDR2: SGHRS, YFSETQ. After removal of 0 bases from V and 4 bases from J, the junction contained 9 bases not matched to a gene. The CDR3 extends over 16 amino acids. The CDR3 bases are TGCGCCAGCAGCTTGGCCTTCACAGGGGCCAGCTATGGCTACACCTTC. Translation: CASSLAFTGASYGYTF.

V usage is TRBV18 and J usage is TRBJ1-5, with TRBD1 matching 9 bases. The CDR3 is 15 residues long. The germline V gene encodes CDR1 KGHSH and CDR2 LQKENI. V shed 0 bases and J 11 bases; nucleotides not matched to a gene: 8. CDR3 coding DNA: TGTGCCAGCTCACCACCGGGACAGGGTCTAGCGTCCCAGCATTTT. This encodes CASSPPGQGLASQHF.

This chain connects TRBV7-9 to TRBJ1-5, with D tentatively TRBD1 (6 bases). Trimming took off 5 bases at V and 0 bases at J, with 11 bases between the two ends. Germline loops: CDR1 SEHNR, CDR2 FQNEAQ (reference sequence). CDR3 length: 15 amino acids. CDR3 sequence: CASSAQGSSNQPQHF. Written as DNA, the CDR3 is TGTGCCAGCAGCGCCCAGGGGAGTAGCAATCAGCCCCAGCATTTT.

The rearrangement joins TRBV24-1 to TRBJ2-5; 7 nucleotides align to TRBD2. V trimming: 3 bases; J trimming: 4 bases; junction bases outside the gene matches: 10. This CDR3 spans 16 amino acids. Germline V gene lookup returns CDR1 KGHDR and CDR2 SFDVKD. The CDR3 DNA reads as TGTGCCACCAGTGATCCCGGGACTACCCATGGAGAGACCCAGTACTTC. It translates to CATSDPGTTHGETQYF.

V and J are TRBV7-3 and TRBJ2-1, with 14 bases lining up with TRBD2. J lost 6 bases, V lost 5 bases, and 3 bases had no gene match. Per the germline V gene, CDR1 is SGHTA and CDR2 is FQGTGA. The CDR3 is 15 residues long. CDR3 sequence (DNA): TGTGCCAGCAGCATGGGGACTAGCGGGGGCAATGAGCAGTTCTTC. Translated, it gives CASSMGTSGGNEQFF.

The rearrangement uses TRBV15 and TRBJ2-1; D unresolved. The CDR3 sequence is 14 residues long. V shed 0 bases and J shed 2 bases, with 5 bases lying between them. The V gene's germline CDR1 is LNHNV and CDR2 YYDKDF (reference sequence). CDR3 protein: CATSRETTYNEQFF. The CDR3 DNA follows: TGTGCCACCAGCAGAGAGACAACCTACAATGAGCAGTTCTTC.

The rearrangement links TRBV5-1 to TRBJ1-5, with a possible D match to TRBD1 (6 bases). The germline V and J ends were trimmed by 5 bases and 2 bases, with 14 bases remaining between them. Germline V gene lookup returns CDR1 SGHRS and CDR2 YFSETQ. The CDR3 totals 15 residues. The CDR3 region is CASRPGDRGNQPQHF. The CDR3 DNA is TGCGCCAGCAGGCCAGGGGACCGAGGCAATCAGCCCCAGCATTTT.

This CDR3 is CASGRETNEKLFF. DNA for the CDR3: TGTGCCAGCGGGCGGGAAACTAATGAAAAACTGTTTTTT. V and J are TRBV6-5 and TRBJ1-4; D not resolved. V lost 8 bases and J lost 1, with 8 bases in between. Germline V gives CDR1 MNHEY, CDR2 SVGAGI. The CDR3 loop spans 13 amino acids.

This clone was detected only a few times. The chain combines TRBV19 with TRBJ2-7, with D maybe TRBD1 (6 bases). CDR1 and CDR2 from the germline V gene are LNHDA and SQIVND (reference sequence). The V gene lost 10 bases and the J gene lost 3 bases, with 16 bases spanning the gap. The CDR3 is made up of 13 amino acids. For the CDR3, the DNA is TGTGCCACCCAGTTCGAACAGGGCTACGAGCAGTACTTC. Translated, it gives CATQFEQGYEQYF.

The J gene is TRBJ2-7, the V gene TRBV12-3 or TRBV12-4; maybe TRBD1 (5 bases). Deletions cut 5 bases from V and 3 bases from J, with 8 bases between. CDR3 length: 12 residues. CDR3 DNA: TGTGCCAGCAGTATGACAGACTACGAGCAGTACTTC. Its translation: CASSMTDYEQYF.

As to this clone: The sample has other DNA sequences that encode this CDR3 too. The rearrangement links TRBV5-1 to TRBJ1-1; D is undetermined. The CDR3 runs to 14 residues. Deletions cut 0 bases from V and 1 base from J, with 7 bases between. Germline lookup yields CDR1 SGHRS and CDR2 YFSETQ. CDR3 sequence: CASSLDGGNTEAFF. The CDR3 DNA follows: TGCGCCAGCAGCTTGGACGGCGGGAACACTGAAGCTTTCTTT.

The rearrangement links TRBV7-3 to TRBJ2-1, with D perhaps TRBD2 (7 bases). Trimming pared 10 bases from V and 4 bases from J, leaving 17 bases between. CDR3 size: 14 residues. In germline, CDR1 is SGHTA, CDR2 FQGTGA. In DNA, the CDR3 is TGTGCCAACGAGCGGGACACCTGTTACAATGAGCAGTTCTTC. This translates into CANERDTCYNEQFF.

The rearrangement uses TRBV6-2 or TRBV6-3 and TRBJ2-3, with 12 bases matching TRBD2. The CDR3 is 18 amino acids. Trimming removed 2 bases from V and 0 bases from J; junction bases left unmatched: 6. CDR1 is MNHEY and CDR2 is SVGEGT in the germline V gene. DNA for the CDR3: TGTGCCAGCAGTTACACGATGGGGACTAGCGGGAGCACAGATACGCAGTATTTT. As protein: CASSYTMGTSGSTDTQYF.

V gene TRBV6-1 combines with J gene TRBJ2-7; 10 bases line up with TRBD2. The germline V gene encodes CDR1 MNHNS and CDR2 SASEGT. The CDR3 extends over 17 amino acids. V lost 3 bases, J lost 2 bases, and 10 bases stayed unmatched. The CDR3 is CASSEIGAGGGTYEQYF. The CDR3 DNA sequence: TGTGCCAGCAGTGAGATAGGAGCGGGAGGGGGTACCTACGAGCAGTACTTC.

The chain links TRBV19 to TRBJ1-5, with 8 bases fitting TRBD1. Germline CDR1 reads LNHDA; CDR2 reads SQIVND (reference sequence). V dropped 7 bases and J dropped 5; count of bases not matched to a gene: 13. The CDR3 spans 16 residues. The chain's CDR3 is CASTGQGGDRDQPQHF. As DNA, the CDR3 is TGTGCCAGTACAGGACAGGGCGGGGATCGGGATCAGCCCCAGCATTTT.

This chain uses TRBV28 with TRBJ2-3, with D hard to call. Trimming cost V 3 bases and J 6 bases, with 10 bases left between them. Germline CDR1 is MDHEN and CDR2 is SYDVKM. The CDR3 spans 13 residues. This CDR3 is CASSFRPRDTQYF. The CDR3 region has the DNA TGTGCCAGCAGTTTCCGGCCGAGGGATACGCAGTATTTT.